Listed below are T cell receptor beta chains from one sample, sequenced in a study of a mutant IDH1 vaccine in newly diagnosed glioma. Antigens of these TCRs are unknown. Sequenced by immunoSEQ multiplex PCR; TCRdb stores in-frame clones only, minus some. Found here are 60,000 or so clones, around 90% of them singletons; the top ten hold about 5%. Sequenced here: PBMCs, sampled from a glioma patient whose treatment included an IDH1 peptide vaccine. The receptors here all came from a woman aged 40 to 50 with glioma. Both conserved end residues are part of each CDR3. Each record gives: clone size, D gene, V gene, J gene, CDR3 DNA, CDR3 protein. D genes are given only for firm matches. Clone size, where shown, is once, few, many, or a class for clones that have expanded.

>-|-|TRBV4-3|TRBJ2-6
TGCGCCAGCAGCCCCCTGGGTCGCTCTGGGGCCAACGTCCTGACTTTC
CASSPLGRSGANVLTF
>-|-|TRBV7-2|TRBJ2-1
TGTGCCAGCAGCTTCTTAAGTCGGAACAATGAGCAGTTCTTC
CASSFLSRNNEQFF
>-|TRBD1|TRBV5-1|TRBJ1-2
TGCGCCAGCAGCTTGGTGTCAGGGGGGAACTATGGCTACACCTTC
CASSLVSGGNYGYTF
>-|TRBD1|TRBV5-1|TRBJ2-7
TGCGCCAGCAGCTTGAAACAGGGGGCGGCCTACGAGCAGTACTTC
CASSLKQGAAYEQYF
>-|TRBD1|TRBV4-1|TRBJ1-1
TGCGCCAGCAGCCAGACCCTCCGGACAGGGCCTGAAGCTTTCTTT
CASSQTLRTGPEAFF
>-|TRBD2|TRBV2|TRBJ2-1
TGTGCCAGCACTGGGACTACCTACAATGAGCAGTTCTTC
CASTGTTYNEQFF
>-|-|TRBV10-3|TRBJ1-1
TGTGCCATCAAGGGGGGGAACACTGAAGCTTTCTTT
CAIKGGNTEAFF
>-|TRBD1|TRBV5-4|TRBJ2-1
TGTGCCAGCAGCAAGGGGGCTGAGCAGTTCTTC
CASSKGAEQFF
>-|-|TRBV18|TRBJ1-4
TGTGCCAGCTCACCAGCCGGGGGGCAGGGCGAAAAACTGTTTTTT
CASSPAGGQGEKLFF
>-|-|TRBV30|TRBJ2-7
TGTGCCTGGAGGGGGGGCAGGGGATCCTACGAGCAGTACTTC
CAWRGGRGSYEQYF
>-|TRBD2|TRBV10-1|TRBJ2-4
TGCGCCAGCCTACTAGCGGGGGGCCTTACATTAGCCAAAAACATTCAGTACTTC
CASLLAGGLTLAKNIQYF
>once|TRBD2|TRBV7-9|TRBJ2-3
TGTGCCAGCAGCTTAGAACTAGCGGGAGATACGCAGTATTTT
CASSLELAGDTQYF
>-|-|TRBV6-5|TRBJ1-5
TGTGCCAGCAGTTACTCGACCGGGGGATCTCAGCCCCAGCATTTT
CASSYSTGGSQPQHF
>-|-|TRBV2|TRBJ1-5
TGTGCCAGCAGTGACTCAGGCCGCCTTGGACAGCCCCAGCATTTT
CASSDSGRLGQPQHF
>-|TRBD1|TRBV7-6|TRBJ2-7
TGTGCCAGCAGCCCAGTAGCCCGGGACAGGGGGACCTACGAGCAGTACTTC
CASSPVARDRGTYEQYF
>-|-|TRBV29-1|TRBJ1-1
TGCAGCGGACGGAGGGGAACAGGGAAGCGGGCTGAAGCTTTCTTT
CSGRRGTGKRAEAFF
>-|-|TRBV5-8|TRBJ1-5
TGTGCCAGCAGTCAAAAAACGTTGAGCCTGTTTCAGCCCCAGCATTTT
CASSQKTLSLFQPQHF
>once|-|TRBV6-1|TRBJ2-3
TGTGCCAGCAGTGCGAGACAGCTACGGAGCACAGATACGCAGTATTTT
CASSARQLRSTDTQYF
>-|-|TRBV29-1|TRBJ1-1
TGCAGCGTTTACCCCCAGGGGTACACTGAAGCTTTCTTT
CSVYPQGYTEAFF
>-|-|TRBV5-1|TRBJ1-4
TGCGCCAGCAGCTTGGCCCCGGTAGCAACTAATGAAAAACTGTTTTTT
CASSLAPVATNEKLFF
>-|-|TRBV2|TRBJ2-7
TGTGCCAGCAGTGAAGGGGAAGCCTACTACGAGCAGTACTTC
CASSEGEAYYEQYF
>-|-|TRBV5-1|TRBJ2-4
TGCGCCAGCAGCTTGCAGGGGGGATCCAAAAACATTCAGTACTTC
CASSLQGGSKNIQYF
>-|TRBD2|TRBV19|TRBJ2-7
TGTGCCAGTAGTAGTTCGGGGGGGGGACCCTACGAGCAGTACTTC
CASSSSGGGPYEQYF
>-|-|TRBV6-1|TRBJ1-2
TGTGCCTGGAGTCGGGGAGGACCACTTGGCTACACCTTC
CAWSRGGPLGYTF
>-|-|TRBV27|TRBJ1-5
TGTGCCAGCAGTTTACGGGGGGCGTTCAATCAGCCCCAGCATTTT
CASSLRGAFNQPQHF
>-|-|TRBV9|TRBJ1-2
TGTGCCAGCAGCTCCCACAGGGAAGCTAACTATGGCTACACCTTC
CASSSHREANYGYTF
>-|-|TRBV20-1|TRBJ1-1
TGCAGTGGCGGATGGTTGGGACAAGCTTTCTTT
CSGGWLGQAFF
>-|TRBD1|TRBV11-2|TRBJ1-1
TGTGCCAGCAGCTTAGTTGACAGGGACACTGAAGCTTTCTTT
CASSLVDRDTEAFF
>-|TRBD1|TRBV11-2|TRBJ2-7
TGTGCCAGCAGCCCCAGAGCCGGGACAGGGGCTATCTACGAGCAGTACTTC
CASSPRAGTGAIYEQYF
>-|-|TRBV29-1|TRBJ1-1
TGCAGCGTTGAAGACACAGTGGGACCAAACACTGAAGCTTTCTTT
CSVEDTVGPNTEAFF
>-|-|TRBV19|TRBJ1-1
TGTGCCAGTAGTCCCATGGGGACGGGGGACACTGAAGCTTTCTTT
CASSPMGTGDTEAFF
>few|-|TRBV5-4|TRBJ1-1
TGTGCCAGCAGCTTGGGGACAGCCTCTGAAGCTTTCTTT
CASSLGTASEAFF
>-|TRBD2|TRBV10-3|TRBJ2-3
TGTGCCATCAGCGAGGGGACTAGCGGGATTGGAGATACGCAGTATTTT
CAISEGTSGIGDTQYF
>-|-|TRBV19|TRBJ1-3
TGTGCCAGTACCGGGGCATATGGAAACACCATATATTTT
CASTGAYGNTIYF
>-|TRBD2|TRBV5-4|TRBJ2-2
TGTGCCAGCAGCCGGGGACTAGCGGGGGGGCCTCGGGAGCTGTTTTTT
CASSRGLAGGPRELFF
>-|-|TRBV4-3|TRBJ1-1
TGCGCCAGCAGCCAAGATGTTTCAGGGAGAGTCACTGAAGCTTTCTTT
CASSQDVSGRVTEAFF
>-|-|TRBV6-1|TRBJ1-4
TGTGCCAGTACCGGGACGAGGGAAAAACTGTTTTTT
CASTGTREKLFF
>-|TRBD1|TRBV5-5|TRBJ1-5
TGTGCCAGCAGCTGGGGGGGCAGGGGGCGAGCGGACAATCAGCCCCAGCATTTT
CASSWGGRGRADNQPQHF
>once|-|TRBV4-3|TRBJ1-2
TGCGCCAGCAGCCAAGAGGCCGAGTGGGGGAACTATGGCTACACCTTC
CASSQEAEWGNYGYTF
>-|-|TRBV29-1|TRBJ2-3
TGCAGCGTTGAAGCTAGCGAGGATACGCAGTATTTT
CSVEASEDTQYF
>once|-|TRBV13|TRBJ2-7
TGTGCCAGCAGCTTTGGACCTTCCTCCTACGAGCAGTACTTC
CASSFGPSSYEQYF
>-|-|TRBV19|TRBJ1-2
TGTGCCAGTAGTATAAAAGGGGCAGGAGGCTACACCTTC
CASSIKGAGGYTF
>-|-|TRBV25-1|TRBJ1-1
TGTGCCAGCAGTGAGGGGGGGGCAGGGATAGGTCACACTGAAGCTTTCTTT
CASSEGGAGIGHTEAFF
>once|TRBD1|TRBV4-3|TRBJ2-3
TGCGCCAGCAGCCAAGATTGGGGACAGTCCACAGATACGCAGTATTTT
CASSQDWGQSTDTQYF
>-|-|TRBV15|TRBJ1-1
TGTGCCACCAGCAGTACAGGCCCGAACACTGAAGCTTTCTTT
CATSSTGPNTEAFF
>few|TRBD1|TRBV7-2|TRBJ1-4
TGTGCCAGCAGAACCGGGACAGGGGATGAAAAACTGTTTTTT
CASRTGTGDEKLFF
>-|-|TRBV5-1|TRBJ1-5
TGCGCCAGCAGCTTGGGGGAACCCAATCAGCCCCAGCATTTT
CASSLGEPNQPQHF
>-|-|TRBV7-9|TRBJ1-1
TGTGCCAGCAGCTTTGGGAACACTGAAGCTTTCTTT
CASSFGNTEAFF
>-|-|TRBV5-8|TRBJ1-1
TGTGCCACGGCAAACCAGGGGTTCACTGAAGCTTTCTTT
CATANQGFTEAFF
>-|TRBD2|TRBV9|TRBJ2-1
TGTGCCAGCAGCGCGGGACTAGCGCTCTCCTACAATGAGCAGTTCTTC
CASSAGLALSYNEQFF
>-|-|TRBV18|TRBJ1-1
TGTGCCAGCTCACCAGACAGCATGAACACTGAAGCTTTCTTT
CASSPDSMNTEAFF
>-|TRBD2|TRBV27|TRBJ2-4
TGTGCCAGCAGTTTATCCGCTAGCGGGAAAAACATTCAGTACTTC
CASSLSASGKNIQYF
>-|-|TRBV7-9|TRBJ1-2
TGTGCCAGCAGCTTAGTTTCGGCCAGTCTGACTTATGGCTACACCTTC
CASSLVSASLTYGYTF
>-|-|TRBV6-5|TRBJ1-2
TGTGCCAGCAGTTACTCCGGGACACATTATGGCTACACCTTC
CASSYSGTHYGYTF